Reported below is one T cell receptor beta chain. Its specificity is unknown. These data belong to a study of T cell responses to AZD1222 COVID-19 vaccine. The study's findings and limits: CD4 TCRs linked to vaccination spanned spike, dominating at 160-218 and 743-854. Within unmutated variant regions lay the reported targets of nearly half of spike-specific TCRs.

Trimming took 4 bases from V and 0 from J, leaving 9 bases between them. Germline V gene sequence: CDR1 LNHDA, CDR2 SQIVND (reference sequence). The CDR3 is 14 residues long. Using immunoSEQ multiplex PCR, the repertoire was profiled, and TCRdb retains in-frame clones only, with some absent. The sample holds more than 150,000 clones, approximately 90% seen once. The J gene is TRBJ1-2, the V gene TRBV19; D unresolved. Sequences were derived from peripheral blood, sampled on day 0 of AZD1222 vaccination. The TCR sequence derives from an adult in good health. CDR3 residues: CASSREPANYGYTF. CDR3 DNA: TGTGCCAGTAGTAGGGAGCCTGCTAACTATGGCTACACCTTC.